This T cell receptor beta chain derives from a study of blood T cells in healthy people across ages. The authors ran a second PCR of 7 to 11 cycles using a sample-barcoded 5' primer and a J-beta primer mix. A single record per CDR3 protein comes from TCRdb applying MiXCR to the 5' RACE reads. This sample has over 500,000 distinct CDR3 sequences, with approximately 26% found just once. This clonotype was counted a few times. Trimming took 2 bases from V and 5 from J, leaving 8 bases between them. Germline CDR1 SGHRS, CDR2 YFSETQ. The CDR3 has 13 amino acids. The data were also submitted as part of a second study, on T cells of mothers and their children. From that report: Study donors consisted of a few healthy Caucasian mothers and their six children. Researchers put all of the extracted RNA into cDNA synthesis, using 1.5 ug per 15 ul. The study obtained over 9.5 million TCR beta CDR3 reads per mother and 2.5 million to 3 million per child. Nobody spotted any persistent microchimeric T cell clones.

The clonotype comes from a boy aged 2-9 years in good health. Material: blood. The V call is TRBV5-1, the J call TRBJ2-1; no definite D call. CDR3: CASSLYRDNEQFF. The CDR3 bases are TGCGCCAGCAGCTTATACCGTGACAATGAGCAGTTCTTC.